The clone carrying this T cell receptor (beta chain) was detected ten times or more. Its specificity is unknown. A total of 2 million PBMCs stored at -80 degrees C provided the unsorted libraries. MiXCR was run by TCRdb on the 5' RACE reads, yielding one entry per CDR3 protein. The sample includes roughly 76,000 distinct CDR3 sequences, 3.2% seen only once; the top ten take around 5.5%. These data are taken from a study of neurological immune-mediated disorders. Regarding the study as a whole: The multiple sclerosis repertoire cluster had no clinical or MRI feature associated with it.

This receptor was obtained from a woman in her 50s with multiple sclerosis. Sequenced sample: PBMCs.

CDR3 amino acids: CASSPLRGPGELFF. In DNA form, the CDR3 reads TGTGCCAGCAGCCCACTCAGGGGGCCCGGGGAGCTGTTTTTT. V and J are TRBV7-2 and TRBJ2-2, with 8 bases that match TRBD1. This CDR3 has 14 amino acids. V lost 5 bases and J lost 6; bases outside the gene matches: 5. Germline loops: CDR1 SGHTA, CDR2 FQGNSA. The variable domain in full, completed from reference TRBV7-2 and TRBJ2-2, reads GAGVSQSPSNKVTEKGKDVELRCDPISGHTALYWYRQSLGQGLEFLIYFQGNSAPDKSGLPSDRFSAERTGGSVSTLTIQRTQQEDSAVYLCASSPLRGPGELFFGEGSRLTVL.